The rows below give T cell receptor beta chains drawn from one sample of a study of CD8+ T cells in alopecia areata. Only in-frame clones appear in the TCRdb table, and some are missing; sequencing was by immunoSEQ multiplex PCR. The table records roughly 75,000 clones, approximately 60% of them present only once. This specimen consisted of CD8+ T cells sorted from blood, obtained at week 0. These receptors were obtained from a human donor with alopecia areata. The conserved cysteine and the conserved F or W are not part of the CDR3 here.

v_gene	j_gene	CDR3aa
TRBV19	TRBJ1-6	ASTSGFYSPLH
TRBV9	TRBJ1-1	ASSVGVGTEAF
TRBV28	TRBJ2-7	ASNRLSGRDEQY
TRBV4-3	TRBJ2-5	ASSQVPGTSGTQY
TRBV10-3	TRBJ2-5	ATSDLMGDQETQY
TRBV7-3	TRBJ2-7	ASSLKGSYEQY
TRBV27	TRBJ1-5	ASSLSGNQPQH
TRBV5-1	TRBJ2-1	ASSPGDEQF
TRBV29-1	TRBJ1-2	SVEGSPSRPNYGYT
TRBV10-3	TRBJ2-7	AISENGRSYEQY
TRBV12-5	TRBJ2-1	ASGLGSEGSYNEQF
TRBV29-1	TRBJ2-7	SGWTGGEQY
TRBV27	TRBJ2-7	ASSLTSQPYEQY
TRBV7-9	TRBJ2-1	ASSLGRGGEQF
TRBV6-1	TRBJ1-1	ASSAQGRPEAF
TRBV13	TRBJ1-1	ASRENTEAF
TRBV5-1	TRBJ1-2	ASSLEAGLLGYT
TRBV6-5	TRBJ1-5	ASSYTRNQPQH
TRBV18	TRBJ2-3	ASSPPLPTDTQY
TRBV28	TRBJ2-1	ASSSGTDANYNEQF
TRBV7-9	TRBJ2-7	ASSLEQGAYEQY
TRBV29-1	TRBJ2-7	SAQTGASYEQY
TRBV14	TRBJ1-5	ASSQAGLGNQPQH
TRBV27	TRBJ1-6	ASSFVTYSPLH
TRBV29-1	TRBJ2-1	SVEGSRGYMGEQF
TRBV2	TRBJ1-4	ASSLPDNEKLF
TRBV30	TRBJ2-2	AWSPERRRPNTGELF
TRBV9	TRBJ2-5	ASSVRDWLQETQY
TRBV28	TRBJ2-3	ASRGTSGSDTDTQY
TRBV30	TRBJ1-1	AWSVLGQGGNTEAF
TRBV14	TRBJ2-1	ASSQVASGIYEQF
TRBV5-5	TRBJ2-7	ASSWDSASYEQY
TRBV6-5	TRBJ1-2	ASSYSSGAGNYGYT
TRBV5-1	TRBJ2-7	ASSLKERTGYYEQY
TRBV29-1	TRBJ2-7	SVEGGRDYEQY
TRBV19	TRBJ2-7	ASSTLAGGDEQY
TRBV28	TRBJ2-7	ASSLPDYEQY
TRBV2	TRBJ1-1	ARSRGVNTEAF
TRBV19	TRBJ2-1	ASSIGRGYLNEQF
TRBV28	TRBJ2-1	ASSHRPDQGDSEQF
TRBV5-6	TRBJ1-1	ASIDSKRGLTEAF
TRBV5-6	TRBJ2-7	ASSLGLSSYEQY
TRBV30	TRBJ2-7	AFRTAYEQY
TRBV27	TRBJ2-2	ASSSQGRTGELF
TRBV5-4	TRBJ2-7	ASSVGTSGSYEQY
TRBV5-1	TRBJ2-3	ASSSTSGGNIGTDTQY
TRBV25-1	TRBJ2-3	ASSEYDSSTDTQY
TRBV7-2	TRBJ2-1	ASRLSGGIYNEQF
TRBV7-9	TRBJ1-1	ASSSTEPAMNTEAF
TRBV4-1	TRBJ2-7	ASSLASGSTYEQY
TRBV4-2	TRBJ1-5	ASSLTSSTTTGVGLLLQPQH